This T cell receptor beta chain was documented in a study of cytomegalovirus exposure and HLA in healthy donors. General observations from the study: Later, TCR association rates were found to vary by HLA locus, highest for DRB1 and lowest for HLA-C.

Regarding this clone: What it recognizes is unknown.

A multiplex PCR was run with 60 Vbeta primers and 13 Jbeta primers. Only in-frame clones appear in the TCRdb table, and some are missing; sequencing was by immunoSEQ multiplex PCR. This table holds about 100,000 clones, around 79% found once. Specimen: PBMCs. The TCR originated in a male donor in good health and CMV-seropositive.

The CDR3 DNA reads TGTGCCAGCAGTGAAATAGGGGATAACTATGGCTACACCTTC. Its translation is CASSEIGDNYGYTF. The J gene is TRBJ1-2, the V gene TRBV6-1; D may be TRBD1 (5 bases). V gave up 2 bases and J gave up 1 base, with 8 bases separating them. The CDR3 covers 14 residues. CDR1 and CDR2 from the germline V gene are MNHNS and SASEGT.